The 8 T cell receptor beta chains in this list originate from one sample, sequenced in a study of STAT3 mutations in large granular lymphocyte leukemia. Whole-study results and caveats: Every T-LGLL patient had at least one immunodominant TCRbeta clonotype.

The antigens of these receptors remain unknown. Method: immunoSEQ multiplex PCR; TCRdb's copy keeps in-frame clones and lacks some. The data show roughly 6,600 clones, roughly 50% seen once. The specimen sequenced was peripheral blood mononuclear cells. These receptor sequences come from a boy between 10 and 17 years old with T-cell large granular lymphocyte leukemia. Some clones in this sample may be carry-over from other donors' samples.

The chain recombines TRBV10-3 with TRBJ2-3; D is ambiguous. This CDR3 has 13 residues. The V and J ends lost 8 bases and 2 bases respectively, with 11 bases between them. Germline V gene data show CDR1 as ENHRY and CDR2 as SYGVKD. CDR3 nucleotides: TGTGCCATCCTGGGTGGGGACACAGATACGCAGTATTTT. Its protein product is CAILGGDTDTQYF.

The chain has TRBV9 and TRBJ2-5; D is possibly TRBD2 (7 bases). Germline CDR1 and CDR2: SGDLS and YYNGEE. The CDR3 consists of 16 residues. Deletions cut 1 base from V and 2 bases from J, with 15 bases between. Here the CDR3 reads CASSVQGRAPQETQYF. CDR3 nucleotides: TGTGCCAGCAGCGTACAGGGGAGGGCCCCTCAAGAGACCCAGTACTTC. Filled out from reference TRBV9 and TRBJ2-5, the complete variable domain reads DSGVTQTPKHLITATGQRVTLRCSPRSGDLSVYWYQQSLDQGLQFLIQYYNGEERAKGNILERFSAQQFPDLHSELNLSSLELGDSALYFCASSVQGRAPQETQYFGPGTRLLVL.

The genes are TRBV23-1 and TRBJ2-7; no firm D call. TRBV23-1 belongs to the ORF category, with a function that is uncertain. The CDR3 covers 14 residues. The CDR3 nucleotides are TGCGACTGCTGTCTGGGATCGGGCTCCTACGAGCAGTACTTC. Translating it yields CDCCLGSGSYEQYF.

This clone was observed once. This rearrangement joins TRBV4-2 to TRBJ2-7; the D is unclear. Germline-derived CDR1 and CDR2 are LGHNA and YNFKEQ. Trimming stripped 2 bases from V and 2 bases from J, with 16 bases between. The CDR3 is made up of 16 amino acids. DNA for the CDR3: TGTGCCAGCAGCCAACAGACCACGCTAACTGCCTACGAGCAGTACTTC. Translated, it gives CASSQQTTLTAYEQYF.

The chain has TRBV28 and TRBJ2-3, with 7 nucleotides matching TRBD2. There are 15 residues in the CDR3. Losses at the gene ends were 2 bases for V and 4 bases for J; bases not matched to a gene: 6. The germline V gene has CDR1 MDHEN and CDR2 SYDVKM. CDR3 in DNA: TGTGCCAGCAGTTTAATGGGGGGGGGATCAGATACGCAGTATTTT. Residues: CASSLMGGGSDTQYF.

The chain carries TRBV4-3 and TRBJ2-5; a weak D match, TRBD2 (5 bases). This CDR3 region has 14 residues. The germline V gene encodes CDR1 LGHNA and CDR2 YSLEER. V lost 1 base to trimming and J lost 4 bases, with 10 bases between them. CDR3 amino acids: CASSQVAGGETQYF. The CDR3 coding sequence is TGCGCCAGCAGCCAAGTGGCCGGAGGAGAGACCCAGTACTTC.

This sequence joins TRBV27 and TRBJ2-1, with 7 nucleotides matching TRBD2. This CDR3 spans 14 amino acids. The V and J ends lost 3 bases and 9 bases, in that order; junction bases with no gene match: 8. Per germline, CDR1 MNHEY and CDR2 SMNVEV (reference sequence). Here the CDR3 reads CASSLAGVWGEQFF. The CDR3, as DNA: TGTGCCAGCAGTTTGGCGGGAGTGTGGGGTGAGCAGTTCTTC.

This clone was seen only a few times. The rearrangement uses TRBV4-2 and TRBJ2-3, with 8 bases fitting TRBD2. CDR3 length equals 16 residues. Germline V gives CDR1 LGHNA, CDR2 YNFKEQ. The J segment lost 10 bases and the V segment lost 0 bases, leaving 12 bases of the junction unmatched. The CDR3 sequence is CASSQELAAQGSAQYF. The CDR3 DNA reads as TGTGCCAGCAGCCAAGAACTAGCGGCCCAAGGTTCGGCGCAGTATTTT.